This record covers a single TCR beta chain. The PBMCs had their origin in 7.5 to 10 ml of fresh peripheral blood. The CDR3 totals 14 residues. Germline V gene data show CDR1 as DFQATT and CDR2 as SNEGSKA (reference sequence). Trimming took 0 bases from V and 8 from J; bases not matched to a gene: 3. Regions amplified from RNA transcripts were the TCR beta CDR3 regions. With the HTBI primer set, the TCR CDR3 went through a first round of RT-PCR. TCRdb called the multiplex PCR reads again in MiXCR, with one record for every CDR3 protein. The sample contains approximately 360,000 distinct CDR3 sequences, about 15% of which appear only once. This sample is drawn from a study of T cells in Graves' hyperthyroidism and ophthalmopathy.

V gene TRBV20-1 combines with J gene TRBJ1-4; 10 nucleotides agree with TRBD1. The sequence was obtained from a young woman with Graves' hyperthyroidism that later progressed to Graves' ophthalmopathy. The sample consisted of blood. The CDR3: CSARERTGGEKLFF. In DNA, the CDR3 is TGCAGTGCTAGAGAAAGGACAGGGGGGGAAAAACTGTTTTTT.